A selection of T cell receptor beta chains follows, all from one sample in a study of blood T cell repertoires in COVID-19. Clones were read by immunoSEQ multiplex PCR, and TCRdb kept only the in-frame ones, dropping some. Of 73,000 or so clones listed, less than 75% are singletons. The sequencing input was peripheral blood. The receptor set was obtained from a man between 60 and 70 years old with acute or convalescent COVID-19. CDR3s include the opening cysteine and the closing phenylalanine or tryptophan. Fields, in order: V gene, J gene, D gene, clone size, CDR3 protein, CDR3 DNA. The D gene is left open where the match is weak. Clone size is given for some rows only: seen once, a few or many times, or a class if the clone is expanded.

V gene: TRBV12-3/TRBV12-4; J gene: TRBJ1-2; D gene: -; clone size: -; CDR3 protein: CASSSGVGYGYTF; CDR3 DNA: TGTGCCAGCAGTTCAGGGGTTGGCTATGGCTACACCTTC
V gene: TRBV2; J gene: TRBJ2-3; D gene: -; clone size: many; CDR3 protein: CASTRGSYPTDTQYF; CDR3 DNA: TGTGCCAGCACCAGAGGCTCTTACCCCACAGATACGCAGTATTTT
V gene: TRBV6-2/TRBV6-3; J gene: TRBJ1-4; D gene: -; clone size: few; CDR3 protein: CASSYAGRPTRDEKLFF; CDR3 DNA: TGTGCCAGCAGTTACGCTGGGCGCCCGACCAGGGATGAAAAACTGTTTTTT
V gene: TRBV7-2; J gene: TRBJ2-3; D gene: TRBD2; clone size: -; CDR3 protein: CASSFGGGDTQYF; CDR3 DNA: TGTGCCAGCAGCTTCGGGGGGGGAGATACGCAGTATTTT
V gene: TRBV6-4; J gene: TRBJ1-1; D gene: -; clone size: once; CDR3 protein: CASSDGLSEAFF; CDR3 DNA: TGTGCCAGCAGTGACGGACTGTCTGAAGCTTTCTTT
V gene: TRBV11-1; J gene: TRBJ2-5; D gene: -; clone size: -; CDR3 protein: CASSRGDAVQETQYF; CDR3 DNA: TGTGCCAGCAGCCGCGGGGACGCAGTCCAAGAGACCCAGTACTTC
V gene: TRBV24-1; J gene: TRBJ2-3; D gene: TRBD1; clone size: -; CDR3 protein: CATSENTGQVITQYF; CDR3 DNA: TGTGCCACCAGTGAAAATACGGGACAGGTTATTACGCAGTATTTT
V gene: TRBV4-2; J gene: TRBJ2-2; D gene: -; clone size: few; CDR3 protein: CASSQERRGRDFGELFF; CDR3 DNA: TGTGCCAGCAGCCAAGAAAGGAGGGGGCGGGATTTCGGGGAGCTGTTTTTT
V gene: TRBV7-9; J gene: TRBJ1-1; D gene: TRBD1; clone size: -; CDR3 protein: CASSSQIDRGRAEAFF; CDR3 DNA: TGTGCCAGCAGCTCCCAAATAGACAGGGGAAGGGCTGAAGCTTTCTTT
V gene: TRBV7-9; J gene: TRBJ2-3; D gene: TRBD2; clone size: -; CDR3 protein: CASSSRSRDYPYTDTQYF; CDR3 DNA: TGTGCCAGCAGCTCCCGATCCAGGGACTACCCATACACAGATACGCAGTATTTT
V gene: TRBV24-1; J gene: TRBJ2-2; D gene: -; clone size: -; CDR3 protein: CATSAPNTGELFF; CDR3 DNA: TGTGCCACCAGTGCTCCGAACACCGGGGAGCTGTTTTTT
V gene: TRBV9; J gene: TRBJ2-3; D gene: TRBD2; clone size: -; CDR3 protein: CASSATSALGDTQYF; CDR3 DNA: TGTGCCAGCAGCGCGACTAGCGCACTGGGGGATACGCAGTATTTT
V gene: TRBV19; J gene: TRBJ2-1; D gene: TRBD2; clone size: -; CDR3 protein: CASSLAGGRFNEQFF; CDR3 DNA: TGTGCCAGTAGTCTAGCGGGAGGGAGGTTTAATGAGCAGTTCTTC
V gene: TRBV6-5; J gene: TRBJ1-1; D gene: -; clone size: -; CDR3 protein: CASSYTEGGNTEAFF; CDR3 DNA: TGTGCCAGCAGTTACACGGAAGGCGGGAACACTGAAGCTTTCTTT
V gene: TRBV25-1; J gene: TRBJ2-4; D gene: -; clone size: -; CDR3 protein: CASSDTGIAKNIQYF; CDR3 DNA: TGTGCCAGCAGCGATACGGGGATAGCCAAAAACATTCAGTACTTC
V gene: TRBV9; J gene: TRBJ1-3; D gene: -; clone size: -; CDR3 protein: CASSAGTPSGNTIYF; CDR3 DNA: TGTGCCAGCAGCGCTGGGACTCCCTCTGGAAACACCATATATTTT
V gene: TRBV18; J gene: TRBJ2-2; D gene: TRBD2; clone size: -; CDR3 protein: CASSLYASGTNTGELFF; CDR3 DNA: TGTGCCAGCTCACTCTACGCTAGCGGGACGAACACCGGGGAGCTGTTTTTT
V gene: TRBV9; J gene: TRBJ2-5; D gene: -; clone size: few; CDR3 protein: CASSALVGGQGETQYF; CDR3 DNA: TGTGCCAGCAGCGCCCTGGTAGGCGGGCAGGGGGAGACCCAGTACTTC
V gene: TRBV6-1; J gene: TRBJ2-2; D gene: -; clone size: -; CDR3 protein: CASSENFQTGELFF; CDR3 DNA: TGTGCCAGCAGTGAAAATTTCCAAACCGGGGAGCTGTTTTTT
V gene: TRBV28; J gene: TRBJ1-2; D gene: TRBD1; clone size: -; CDR3 protein: CASRPPGGQGGSNYGYTF; CDR3 DNA: TGTGCCAGCAGGCCCCCCGGCGGACAGGGAGGTTCTAACTATGGCTACACCTTC
V gene: TRBV11-1; J gene: TRBJ2-3; D gene: -; clone size: -; CDR3 protein: CASSLSSNRETQYF; CDR3 DNA: TGTGCCAGCAGCTTATCGTCGAACAGGGAAACGCAGTATTTT
V gene: TRBV5-6; J gene: TRBJ2-1; D gene: -; clone size: -; CDR3 protein: CASSLSGEAWEQFF; CDR3 DNA: TGTGCCAGCAGCTTGTCGGGGGAGGCCTGGGAGCAGTTCTTC
V gene: TRBV5-1; J gene: TRBJ2-1; D gene: TRBD2; clone size: -; CDR3 protein: CASSSLGLAGALNEQFF; CDR3 DNA: TGCGCCAGCAGCTCCCTCGGGTTAGCGGGAGCCCTCAATGAGCAGTTCTTC
V gene: TRBV9; J gene: TRBJ2-7; D gene: -; clone size: -; CDR3 protein: CASSVKGGARNEQYF; CDR3 DNA: TGTGCCAGCAGCGTGAAAGGGGGAGCGAGGAACGAGCAGTACTTC
V gene: TRBV3-1/TRBV3-2; J gene: TRBJ2-1; D gene: TRBD1; clone size: few; CDR3 protein: CASSQAWTGGSNEQFF; CDR3 DNA: TGTGCCAGCAGCCAGGCTTGGACAGGGGGTAGCAATGAGCAGTTCTTC
V gene: TRBV11-2; J gene: TRBJ2-2; D gene: -; clone size: few; CDR3 protein: CASSAGLPSTGELFF; CDR3 DNA: TGTGCCAGCAGCGCGGGACTCCCAAGCACCGGGGAGCTGTTTTTT
V gene: TRBV7-2; J gene: TRBJ2-5; D gene: -; clone size: -; CDR3 protein: CASSLSASEGTQYF; CDR3 DNA: TGTGCCAGCAGCTTATCGGCTAGCGAAGGGACCCAGTACTTC
V gene: TRBV7-3; J gene: TRBJ2-5; D gene: TRBD1; clone size: -; CDR3 protein: CASSFLDRGKETQYF; CDR3 DNA: TGTGCCAGCAGCTTTCTGGACAGGGGGAAAGAGACCCAGTACTTC
V gene: TRBV11-2; J gene: TRBJ1-6; D gene: TRBD1; clone size: -; CDR3 protein: CASSLGTGDSPLHF; CDR3 DNA: TGTGCCAGCAGCTTAGGGACAGGGGATTCACCCCTCCACTTT
V gene: TRBV18; J gene: TRBJ2-2; D gene: TRBD2; clone size: -; CDR3 protein: CASSPGGALTGELFF; CDR3 DNA: TGTGCCAGCTCACCGGGAGGGGCGCTCACCGGGGAGCTGTTTTTT
V gene: TRBV19; J gene: TRBJ1-6; D gene: -; clone size: few; CDR3 protein: CASRYGVSYNSPLHF; CDR3 DNA: TGTGCCAGTCGTTACGGGGTTTCCTATAATTCACCCCTCCACTTT
V gene: TRBV12-5; J gene: TRBJ2-1; D gene: TRBD2; clone size: -; CDR3 protein: CASGPGLALTNEQFF; CDR3 DNA: TGTGCTAGTGGACCCGGACTAGCGCTGACCAATGAGCAGTTCTTC
V gene: TRBV6-1; J gene: TRBJ1-5; D gene: -; clone size: -; CDR3 protein: CASSELLKLPQHF; CDR3 DNA: TGTGCCAGCAGTGAATTACTAAAATTGCCCCAGCATTTT
V gene: TRBV7-8; J gene: TRBJ1-2; D gene: TRBD1; clone size: -; CDR3 protein: CASSPDSGQGLNYGYTF; CDR3 DNA: TGTGCCAGCAGCCCCGATTCGGGACAGGGCCTTAACTATGGCTACACCTTC
V gene: TRBV5-5; J gene: TRBJ1-2; D gene: -; clone size: -; CDR3 protein: CASSSLTGDYGYTF; CDR3 DNA: TGTGCCAGCAGCTCCCTAACAGGTGACTATGGCTACACCTTC
V gene: TRBV6-5; J gene: TRBJ1-5; D gene: TRBD1; clone size: -; CDR3 protein: CASSTGTDNQPQHF; CDR3 DNA: TGTGCCAGCAGTACCGGGACAGACAATCAGCCCCAGCATTTT
V gene: TRBV19; J gene: TRBJ2-3; D gene: TRBD2; clone size: -; CDR3 protein: CASSIPGGADTQYF; CDR3 DNA: TGTGCCAGTAGTATCCCGGGAGGGGCAGATACGCAGTATTTT
V gene: TRBV5-5; J gene: TRBJ2-1; D gene: TRBD1; clone size: -; CDR3 protein: CASSFTGGSYNEQFF; CDR3 DNA: TGTGCCAGCAGCTTTACAGGGGGCTCCTACAATGAGCAGTTCTTC
V gene: TRBV7-9; J gene: TRBJ2-7; D gene: TRBD2; clone size: -; CDR3 protein: CASSLGAGGPAYEQYF; CDR3 DNA: TGTGCCAGCAGCTTAGGGGCGGGAGGGCCTGCCTACGAGCAGTACTTC
V gene: TRBV2; J gene: TRBJ1-1; D gene: -; clone size: once; CDR3 protein: CASSVGRAGTEAFF; CDR3 DNA: TGTGCCAGCAGTGTGGGCAGGGCTGGAACTGAAGCTTTCTTT
V gene: TRBV11-3; J gene: TRBJ2-3; D gene: TRBD2; clone size: -; CDR3 protein: CASSLFSSGGRTDTQYF; CDR3 DNA: TGTGCCAGCAGCTTATTTTCGAGCGGGGGACGCACAGATACGCAGTATTTT
V gene: TRBV27; J gene: TRBJ1-4; D gene: -; clone size: -; CDR3 protein: CASSLSGGAEFNEKLFF; CDR3 DNA: TGTGCCAGCAGTTTATCCGGCGGTGCCGAATTTAATGAAAAACTGTTTTTT
V gene: TRBV5-1; J gene: TRBJ1-3; D gene: -; clone size: -; CDR3 protein: CASSLGREPGNTIYF; CDR3 DNA: TGCGCCAGCAGCTTGGGCAGGGAACCTGGAAACACCATATATTTT
V gene: TRBV6-5; J gene: TRBJ1-4; D gene: -; clone size: -; CDR3 protein: CASSKQGPHEKLFF; CDR3 DNA: TGTGCCAGCAGTAAACAGGGACCTCATGAAAAACTGTTTTTT
V gene: TRBV28; J gene: TRBJ2-7; D gene: TRBD2; clone size: -; CDR3 protein: CASSLSGEGGYEQYF; CDR3 DNA: TGTGCCAGCAGTTTATCTGGGGAGGGTGGGTACGAGCAGTACTTC
V gene: TRBV6-5; J gene: TRBJ1-1; D gene: -; clone size: -; CDR3 protein: CASSYPGGRRNTEAFF; CDR3 DNA: TGTGCCAGCAGTTACCCGGGGGGGAGGCGGAACACTGAAGCTTTCTTT
V gene: TRBV7-3; J gene: TRBJ2-1; D gene: TRBD2; clone size: -; CDR3 protein: CASRPSGASNEQFF; CDR3 DNA: TGTGCCAGCAGGCCTAGCGGGGCCTCCAATGAGCAGTTCTTC
V gene: TRBV7-3; J gene: TRBJ1-1; D gene: -; clone size: -; CDR3 protein: CASSQDRLNTEAFF; CDR3 DNA: TGTGCCAGCAGCCAGGACAGATTGAACACTGAAGCTTTCTTT
V gene: TRBV7-9; J gene: TRBJ2-2; D gene: TRBD1; clone size: -; CDR3 protein: CASTWTGNTGELFF; CDR3 DNA: TGTGCCAGCACCTGGACAGGGAACACCGGGGAGCTGTTTTTT
V gene: TRBV2; J gene: TRBJ1-1; D gene: TRBD1; clone size: -; CDR3 protein: CASTTGQGYTEAFF; CDR3 DNA: TGTGCCAGCACCACCGGACAGGGATACACTGAAGCTTTCTTT
V gene: TRBV27; J gene: TRBJ2-1; D gene: -; clone size: -; CDR3 protein: CASSFVWVGRPGNEQFF; CDR3 DNA: TGTGCCAGCAGTTTTGTATGGGTCGGCAGGCCTGGCAATGAGCAGTTCTTC
V gene: TRBV12-2; J gene: TRBJ2-3; D gene: -; clone size: -; CDR3 protein: CASRLPLLLPGQGKGTDTQYF; CDR3 DNA: TGTGCAAGTCGCTTACCTCTTTTACTTCCGGGACAGGGTAAGGGGACAGATACGCAGTATTTT
V gene: TRBV28; J gene: TRBJ1-5; D gene: -; clone size: -; CDR3 protein: CASSLPGQPQHF; CDR3 DNA: TGTGCCAGCAGTTTGCCCGGGCAGCCCCAGCATTTT
V gene: TRBV30; J gene: TRBJ2-2; D gene: TRBD1; clone size: -; CDR3 protein: CAWIQDRGTGELFF; CDR3 DNA: TGTGCCTGGATACAGGACAGGGGCACCGGGGAGCTGTTTTTT
V gene: TRBV5-1; J gene: TRBJ2-1; D gene: -; clone size: -; CDR3 protein: CASRTDNNEQFF; CDR3 DNA: TGCGCCAGCAGGACAGATAACAATGAGCAGTTCTTC
V gene: TRBV19; J gene: TRBJ2-3; D gene: -; clone size: once; CDR3 protein: CASSMRASTDTQYF; CDR3 DNA: TGTGCCAGTAGTATGAGAGCTAGCACAGATACGCAGTATTTT
V gene: TRBV29-1; J gene: TRBJ1-1; D gene: -; clone size: -; CDR3 protein: CSVAGQLNTEAFF; CDR3 DNA: TGCAGCGTTGCTGGACAGTTGAACACTGAAGCTTTCTTT